The present TCR beta chain was sequenced within a study of blood T cell repertoires in COVID-19. The assay was immunoSEQ multiplex PCR, and TCRdb's table has in-frame clones only and misses some. The sample lists fewer than 120,000 clones; 76% were seen once. V was trimmed by 3 bases and J by 8 bases, leaving 22 bases between them. Germline V gene data show CDR1 as SGHDT and CDR2 as YYEEEE. This CDR3 contains 16 residues. Sequencing was performed on peripheral blood. The chain uses TRBV5-6 and TRBJ2-3; D may be TRBD2 (6 bases). This receptor was identified in an elderly woman with acute or convalescent COVID-19. CDR3: CASSSSGERPTVTQYF. The CDR3 DNA follows: TGTGCCAGCAGCTCCTCGGGGGAGAGGCCCACTGTTACGCAGTATTTT.